This T cell receptor (beta chain) is from a study of shared clonotypes between healthy human individuals. Broader study findings: An anticipated effect of sequencing depth on clonotype sharing among donors was recognized. Generally, naive subsets came out with larger estimated richness than memory subsets.

Naivety among CD8 cells was defined by CD45RO negativity and positive CCR7 selection, thereby excluding terminally differentiated effector memory CD45RA+ cells. As regards this clone: The antigen is not known.

The run depth of the assay was deep. The data were produced by immunoSEQ multiplex PCR, yet TCRdb's version contains in-frame clones alone and is incomplete. The table lists some 800,000 clones, approximately 92% of them singletons. This CDR3 has 9 amino acids. Germline CDR1 reads MNHEY; CDR2 reads SMNVEV (reference sequence). Specimen: naive CD8+ T cells sorted from blood. This TCR was recovered from a man aged 25 to 40 in good health. The chain joins TRBV27 to TRBJ2-1; unclear D gene. This CDR3 reads CAVGNEQFF. CDR3 sequence (DNA): TGTGCAGTCGGCAATGAGCAGTTCTTC.